Listed here is a single T cell receptor beta chain. J was trimmed by 9 bases and V by 3 bases; bases with no gene match: 12. Germline V lookup: CDR1 MRHNA, CDR2 SNTAGT. This CDR3 has 16 residues. This sample is drawn from a study of control samples from healthy donors and cancer patients. Method: immunoSEQ multiplex PCR; TCRdb's copy keeps in-frame clones and lacks some. This table has tens of thousands of clones, roughly 80% appearing once. Sequenced: blood. The TCR originated in a man aged 30-40 years in good health. The chain has TRBV6-4 and TRBJ2-1; 9 bases map to TRBD1. The CDR3 nucleotides read TGTGCCAGCAGTGAAATCTTTGACAGGGGGTTAGGTGAGCAGTTCTTC. Amino acids: CASSEIFDRGLGEQFF.